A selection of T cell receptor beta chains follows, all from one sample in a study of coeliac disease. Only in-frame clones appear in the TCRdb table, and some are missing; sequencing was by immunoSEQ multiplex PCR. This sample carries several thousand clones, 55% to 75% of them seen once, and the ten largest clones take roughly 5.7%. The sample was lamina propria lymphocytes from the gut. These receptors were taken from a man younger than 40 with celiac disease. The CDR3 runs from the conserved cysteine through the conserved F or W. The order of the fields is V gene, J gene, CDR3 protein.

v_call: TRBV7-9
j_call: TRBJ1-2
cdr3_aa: CASSLDRVLFRGYTF

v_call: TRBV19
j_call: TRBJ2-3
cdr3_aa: CASSMGLAGGSTDTQYF

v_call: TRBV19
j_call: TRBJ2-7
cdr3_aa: CASSLGTGSTVYEQYF

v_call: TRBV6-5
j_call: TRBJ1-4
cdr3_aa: CASSYSEGMGEKLFF

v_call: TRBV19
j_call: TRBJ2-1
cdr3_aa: CASSSRVYEQFF

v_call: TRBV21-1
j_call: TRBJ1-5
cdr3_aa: CASSKAITGHSNQPQHF

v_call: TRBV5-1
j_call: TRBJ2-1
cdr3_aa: CASSSSGGADEQFF

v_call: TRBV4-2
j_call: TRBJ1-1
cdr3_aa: CASSQLPGDANTKAFF

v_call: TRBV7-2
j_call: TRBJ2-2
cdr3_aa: CASSLVSGVNTGELFF

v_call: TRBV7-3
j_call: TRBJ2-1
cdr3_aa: CASSLGPAGEGDEQFF

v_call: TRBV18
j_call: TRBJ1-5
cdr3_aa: CASSPPGRGNQPQHF

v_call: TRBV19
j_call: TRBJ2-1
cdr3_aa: CASSISTSGASYNEQFF

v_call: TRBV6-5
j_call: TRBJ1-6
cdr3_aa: CASSPGLGSPLHF

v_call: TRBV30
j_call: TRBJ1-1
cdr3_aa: CAWSGVRGTEAFF

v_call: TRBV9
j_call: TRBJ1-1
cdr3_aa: CASSVLTGDTKAFF

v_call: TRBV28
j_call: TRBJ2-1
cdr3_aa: CASSLRSGARNEQFF

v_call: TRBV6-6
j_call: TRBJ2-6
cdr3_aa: CASSPILSGANVLTF

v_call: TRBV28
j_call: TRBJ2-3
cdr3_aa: CASSFYADISTDTQYF

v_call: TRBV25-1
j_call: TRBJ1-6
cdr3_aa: CASSEQNSPLHF

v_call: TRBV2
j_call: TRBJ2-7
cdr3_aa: CASSRTGNEQYF

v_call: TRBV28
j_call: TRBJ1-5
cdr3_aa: CASSPPAGGKPQHF

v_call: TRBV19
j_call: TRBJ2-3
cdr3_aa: CASDRGQKDTQYF

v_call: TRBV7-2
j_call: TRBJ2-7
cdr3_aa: CASSFHSGGMAYEQYF

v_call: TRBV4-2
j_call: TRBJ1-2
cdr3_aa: CASSPGQGSYGYTF

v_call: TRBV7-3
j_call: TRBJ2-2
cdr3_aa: CASSLDSRGTGELFF

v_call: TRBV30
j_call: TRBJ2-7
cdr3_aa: CAWSVVASKRYEQYF

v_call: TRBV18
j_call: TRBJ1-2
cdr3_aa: CASSPQGTSGYTF

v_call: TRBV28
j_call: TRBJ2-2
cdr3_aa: CASSLSQTSGRVIAGELFF

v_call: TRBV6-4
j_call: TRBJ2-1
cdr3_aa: CASSEGLAGDEQFF

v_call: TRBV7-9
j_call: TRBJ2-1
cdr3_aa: CASSTSGLDNEQFF

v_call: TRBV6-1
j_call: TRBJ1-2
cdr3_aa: CASSKDSPYGYTF

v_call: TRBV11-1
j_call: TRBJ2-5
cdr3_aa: CASTGGRQETQYF

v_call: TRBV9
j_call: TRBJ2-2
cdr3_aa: CASRDNSVANTGELFF

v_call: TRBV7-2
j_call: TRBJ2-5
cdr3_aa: CASSLPGLAGVLGETQYF

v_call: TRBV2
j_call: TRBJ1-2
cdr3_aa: CASRPGQGYYGYTF

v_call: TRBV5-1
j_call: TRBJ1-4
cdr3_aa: CASSLGQGLVSTNEKLFF

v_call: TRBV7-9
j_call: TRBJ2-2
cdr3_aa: CASSIRGGLAGGDTGELFF

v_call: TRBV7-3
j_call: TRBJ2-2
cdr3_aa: CASSLGDSTGELFF

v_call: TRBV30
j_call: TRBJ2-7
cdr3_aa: CAWSVVWGGEQYF

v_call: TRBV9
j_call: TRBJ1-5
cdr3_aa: CASSSHGGEFQPQHF

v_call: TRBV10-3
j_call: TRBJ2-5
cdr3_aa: CAISESSGLAGLGLGSGETQYF

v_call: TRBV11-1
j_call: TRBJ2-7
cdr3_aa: CASSLAPGGYEQYF

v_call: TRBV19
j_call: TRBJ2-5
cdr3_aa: CASRKGAQETQYF

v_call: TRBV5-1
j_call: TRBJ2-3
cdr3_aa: CASSLVAGGTDTQYF

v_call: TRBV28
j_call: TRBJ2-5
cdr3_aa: CASSMNSRGQETQYF

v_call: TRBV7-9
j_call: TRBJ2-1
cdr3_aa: CASSPGLSGSYNEQFF

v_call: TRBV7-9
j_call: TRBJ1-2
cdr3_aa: CASSLDRSWRYGYTF

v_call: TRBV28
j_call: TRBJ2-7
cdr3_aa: CASSLADTTKQYF

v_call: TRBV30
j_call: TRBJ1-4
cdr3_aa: CAWSVGTLATNEKLFF

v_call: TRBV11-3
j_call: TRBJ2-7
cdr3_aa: CASSLMRGSLEQYF

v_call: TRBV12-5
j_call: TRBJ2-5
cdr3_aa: CASGLSRGLAGGETQYF

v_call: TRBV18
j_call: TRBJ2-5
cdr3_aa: CASSPPGGLETQYF

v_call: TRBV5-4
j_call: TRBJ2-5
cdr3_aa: CASSLMGQKTQYF

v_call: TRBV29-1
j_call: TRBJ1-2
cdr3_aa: CSVVRGGKGYTF

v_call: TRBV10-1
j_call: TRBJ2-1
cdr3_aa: CASSEPGGEQFF